This entry lists 3 T cell receptor beta chains sequenced from one sample in a study of sequential checkpoint blockade in melanoma (dated by TCRdb to about 2019). The library was generated by the immunoSEQ multiplex PCR assay. TCRdb carries this immuneACCESS record with in-frame sequences only. Its versions omit some clonotypes, under half of them owing to an unresolved V gene in the studies checked, with the rest unexplained. Here the sample has about 19,000 clones; around four fifths occur a single time. The ten largest account for 36% of the sample. According to the study, the label for this sample's treatment or condition signals: randomized to nivolumab then ipilimumab (arm A) or the reverse (arm B). The sample in question was CD8+ T cells sorted from blood (inferred from file names), obtained from a patient given nivolumab and ipilimumab in sequence. These receptors all stem from a human donor with melanoma.

CDR3 protein: CASRVTSGSYNEQFF. In DNA form, the CDR3 reads TGTGCCAGCAGAGTTACTAGCGGCTCCTACAATGAGCAGTTCTTC. The chain is built from TRBV6-1 and TRBJ2-1, with 8 bases lining up with TRBD2. This CDR3 comprises 15 residues. The ends lost 6 bases at V and 0 bases at J; junction bases unmatched: 4. Germline-derived CDR1 and CDR2 are MNHNS and SASEGT.

The rearrangement uses TRBV28 and TRBJ2-3; D remains unclear. Per the germline V gene, CDR1 is MDHEN and CDR2 is SYDVKM. This CDR3 is built from 13 residues. V was shortened by 5 bases and J by 6 bases, with 12 bases between the two germline ends. The CDR3 region has the DNA TGTGCCAGCAGTCCGACCGGGTGGGATACGCAGTATTTT. Amino acids: CASSPTGWDTQYF.

The chain combines TRBV28 with TRBJ2-1; 12 bases fit TRBD2. Looked up from germline, CDR1 is MDHEN and CDR2 is SYDVKM. Germline trimming cut 10 bases from V and 7 bases from J; bases unmatched to any gene: 8. The CDR3 sequence is 14 residues long. The CDR3 loop is CATTLLAGGNEQFF. As DNA, the CDR3 is TGTGCCACCACCCTCCTAGCGGGAGGGAATGAGCAGTTCTTC.